These T cell receptor beta chains were read from a single sample in a study of Graves' ophthalmopathy and Graves' hyperthyroidism. Each CDR3 protein is one row after TCRdb ran MiXCR on the multiplex PCR reads. The table records some 1.1 million distinct CDR3 sequences, less than 45% of them present only once. Sequencing used peripheral blood or thyroid tissue (not recorded which). Source of these receptors: an adult man with Graves' hyperthyroidism. The CDR3 runs from the conserved cysteine through the conserved F or W. The D gene is left open where the match is weak. The size entry is marked missing in some rows and otherwise reads once, few, many or a size class.

D gene: -
J gene: TRBJ2-7
clone size: many
V gene: TRBV9
CDR3 DNA: TGTGCCAGCAGCGTAGGGGTATCGTCCTACGAGCAGTACTTC
CDR3 protein: CASSVGVSSYEQYF

D gene: -
J gene: TRBJ2-7
clone size: -
V gene: TRBV25-1
CDR3 DNA: TGTGCCAGCAGGGTTGACTACGAGCAGTACTTC
CDR3 protein: CASRVDYEQYF

D gene: TRBD1
J gene: TRBJ2-2
clone size: many
V gene: TRBV29-1
CDR3 DNA: TGCAGCGTTGACGGCCAGGGGGCAGCCGGGGAGCTGTTTTTT
CDR3 protein: CSVDGQGAAGELFF

D gene: -
J gene: TRBJ2-2
clone size: few
V gene: TRBV7-9
CDR3 DNA: TGTGCCAGCAGCCCCGGGATAGCGTTTATTACCGGGGAGCTGTTTTTT
CDR3 protein: CASSPGIAFITGELFF

D gene: -
J gene: TRBJ2-5
clone size: -
V gene: TRBV10-3
CDR3 DNA: TGTGCCATCAGTGGGGGGTTCGGGGAGACCCAGTACTTC
CDR3 protein: CAISGGFGETQYF

D gene: TRBD1
J gene: TRBJ1-5
clone size: many
V gene: TRBV10-3
CDR3 DNA: TGTGCCATCAGTGAACAGGGGGAGTATAATCAGCCCCAGCATTTT
CDR3 protein: CAISEQGEYNQPQHF

D gene: -
J gene: TRBJ2-2
clone size: many
V gene: TRBV15
CDR3 DNA: TGTGCCACCAGCAAGGCAGGGGACAACACCGGGGAGCTGTTTTTT
CDR3 protein: CATSKAGDNTGELFF

D gene: -
J gene: TRBJ1-3
clone size: few
V gene: TRBV7-4
CDR3 DNA: TGTGCCAGCAGCCCACGCCTTTTTGGGTCGGGAAACACCATATATTTT
CDR3 protein: CASSPRLFGSGNTIYF

D gene: -
J gene: TRBJ2-5
clone size: many
V gene: TRBV6-5
CDR3 DNA: TGTGCCAGCAGTCGCCGGGACGGAGAAGAGACCCAGTACTTC
CDR3 protein: CASSRRDGEETQYF

D gene: -
J gene: TRBJ2-7
clone size: -
V gene: TRBV29-1
CDR3 DNA: TGCAGCGTTGGCCAGGGGGTTGCGGGGAGCTACGAGCAGTACTTC
CDR3 protein: CSVGQGVAGSYEQYF

D gene: TRBD2
J gene: TRBJ2-1
clone size: -
V gene: TRBV27
CDR3 DNA: TGTGCCAGCAGTTCCGGGACTAGCGTTGGGTACAATGAGCAGTTCTTC
CDR3 protein: CASSSGTSVGYNEQFF

D gene: TRBD2
J gene: TRBJ2-7
clone size: -
V gene: TRBV20-1
CDR3 DNA: TGCAGTGCTAGGAAGACAGCTAGCGGGACTTACTACGAGCAGTACTTC
CDR3 protein: CSARKTASGTYYEQYF

D gene: -
J gene: TRBJ2-7
clone size: -
V gene: TRBV7-2
CDR3 DNA: TGTGCCAGCAGCCAAAACCGGGGGGCCGAGCAGTACTTC
CDR3 protein: CASSQNRGAEQYF

D gene: TRBD1
J gene: TRBJ2-2
clone size: many
V gene: TRBV6-6
CDR3 DNA: TGTGCCAGCAGTTACCCCCAGGGGGATACCGGGGAGCTGTTTTTT
CDR3 protein: CASSYPQGDTGELFF

D gene: -
J gene: TRBJ2-3
clone size: -
V gene: TRBV10-3
CDR3 DNA: TGTGCCATCAAGCCCTCACAGGCGAATACGCAGTATTTT
CDR3 protein: CAIKPSQANTQYF

D gene: TRBD1
J gene: TRBJ1-2
clone size: -
V gene: TRBV12-3/TRBV12-4
CDR3 DNA: TGTGCCAGCAGTACACGACAGGGGAGTTATGGCTACACCTTC
CDR3 protein: CASSTRQGSYGYTF

D gene: -
J gene: TRBJ2-7
clone size: -
V gene: TRBV10-2
CDR3 DNA: TGCGCCAGCGGTTATTCCGGGCAGGGTTACGAGCAGTACTTC
CDR3 protein: CASGYSGQGYEQYF

D gene: -
J gene: TRBJ2-7
clone size: -
V gene: TRBV19
CDR3 DNA: TGTGCCAGTAGTATATCTTTGCCCGGGACGGCGATTTCCTACGAGCAGTACTTC
CDR3 protein: CASSISLPGTAISYEQYF

D gene: -
J gene: TRBJ2-5
clone size: few
V gene: TRBV5-4
CDR3 DNA: TGTGCCAGCAGCTGGACGGACGCGGGCCAAGAGACCCAGTACTTC
CDR3 protein: CASSWTDAGQETQYF

D gene: -
J gene: TRBJ1-5
clone size: many
V gene: TRBV19
CDR3 DNA: TGTGCCAGTAGTACGAACGCCCGCAATCAGCCCCAGCATTTT
CDR3 protein: CASSTNARNQPQHF

D gene: -
J gene: TRBJ1-4
clone size: -
V gene: TRBV18
CDR3 DNA: TGTGCCAGCTCTCGATCGGGACTAAATGAAAAACTGTTTTTT
CDR3 protein: CASSRSGLNEKLFF

D gene: -
J gene: TRBJ1-4
clone size: many
V gene: TRBV7-2
CDR3 DNA: TGTGCCTCGACCGCGCGTCCCGGTGAAAAACTGTTTTTT
CDR3 protein: CASTARPGEKLFF

D gene: -
J gene: TRBJ1-1
clone size: -
V gene: TRBV29-1
CDR3 DNA: TGCAGCATGGACGGTTACACTGAAGCTTTCTTT
CDR3 protein: CSMDGYTEAFF

D gene: -
J gene: TRBJ1-2
clone size: -
V gene: TRBV2
CDR3 DNA: TGTGCCAGCAGTGACGTCGATAATGGCTACACCTTC
CDR3 protein: CASSDVDNGYTF

D gene: TRBD2
J gene: TRBJ2-5
clone size: -
V gene: TRBV29-1
CDR3 DNA: TGCAGCGTTGAAGTTTGGGGATTAGGACTAGCGGGGGGGCATGGGACCCAGTACTTC
CDR3 protein: CSVEVWGLGLAGGHGTQYF

D gene: -
J gene: TRBJ1-1
clone size: -
V gene: TRBV6-2/TRBV6-3
CDR3 DNA: TGTGCCGGCAGTATAACAGAAAACACTGAAGCTTTCTTT
CDR3 protein: CAGSITENTEAFF

D gene: -
J gene: TRBJ2-6
clone size: -
V gene: TRBV2
CDR3 DNA: TGTGCCATCCTAGGGGGGGCTGGGGCCAACGTCCTGACTTTC
CDR3 protein: CAILGGAGANVLTF

D gene: -
J gene: TRBJ2-5
clone size: -
V gene: TRBV29-1
CDR3 DNA: TGCAGATCCGGCGGATTCGACACAGGCCCAGGGGAGACCCAGTACTTC
CDR3 protein: CRSGGFDTGPGETQYF

D gene: TRBD1
J gene: TRBJ1-2
clone size: many
V gene: TRBV29-1
CDR3 DNA: TGCAGCGTTCCCTGGACAGGAGACATCTATGGCTACACCTTC
CDR3 protein: CSVPWTGDIYGYTF

D gene: -
J gene: TRBJ2-7
clone size: -
V gene: TRBV7-8
CDR3 DNA: TGCGCCAGCAGCCCTCGACAGAGTTCCTCCTACGGGCAGTACTTC
CDR3 protein: CASSPRQSSSYGQYF

D gene: TRBD1
J gene: TRBJ1-5
clone size: many
V gene: TRBV2
CDR3 DNA: TGTGCCAGCAGTGAGGTACAGGGGGCTCGGTCCCAGCATTTT
CDR3 protein: CASSEVQGARSQHF

D gene: -
J gene: TRBJ2-5
clone size: few
V gene: TRBV12-3/TRBV12-4
CDR3 DNA: TGTGCCAGCAGTTTAGTATGGGGGGAAGTCGAGACCCAGTACTTC
CDR3 protein: CASSLVWGEVETQYF